This entry lists 26 T cell receptor beta chains sequenced from one sample in a study of blood T cell repertoires in COVID-19. Sequencing used immunoSEQ multiplex PCR; TCRdb keeps in-frame clones, though not all of them. The table shows about 250,000 clones, with 87% occurring only once. The sample taken for sequencing was peripheral blood. These receptors were obtained from a man younger than 35 with active or convalescent COVID-19.

This sequence joins TRBV18 and TRBJ1-6; D gene ambiguous. Per germline, CDR1 KGHSH and CDR2 LQKENI. V lost 6 bases and J lost 6, with 12 bases in between. The CDR3 contains 14 residues. CDR3 nucleotides: TGTGCCAGCTCCCCCACCCAGGTTAATTCACCCCTCCACTTT. As protein: CASSPTQVNSPLHF. Filled out from reference TRBV18 and TRBJ1-6, the complete variable domain reads NAGVMQNPRHLVRRRGQEARLRCSPMKGHSHVYWYRQLPEEGLKFMVYLQKENIIDESGMPKERFSAEFPKEGPSILRIQQVVRGDSAAYFCASSPTQVNSPLHFGNGTRLTVT.

The rearrangement joins TRBV15 to TRBJ2-1; 7 nucleotides line up with TRBD2. This CDR3 is built from 14 residues. J was trimmed by 9 bases and V by 4 bases; bases with no gene match: 9. The germline V gene has CDR1 LNHNV and CDR2 YYDKDF (reference sequence). The CDR3 nucleotides are TGTGCCACCAGCACGGGGCGCGGGGGTTCTGAGCAGTTCTTC. It codes for CATSTGRGGSEQFF.

The rearrangement uses TRBV18 and TRBJ1-1; 7 bases match TRBD1. Per germline, CDR1 KGHSH and CDR2 LQKENI. The V gene end was trimmed by 3 bases and the J gene end by 1 base; junction bases not matched to a gene: 5. The CDR3 consists of 15 residues. The CDR3 region has the DNA TGTGCCAGCTCACCCAGGGGACAGACGAACACTGAAGCTTTCTTT. Translated: CASSPRGQTNTEAFF.

The rearrangement uses TRBV11-2 and TRBJ2-1; TRBD2 aligns across 14 bases. V lost 5 bases and J lost 1; bases outside the gene matches: 4. Germline V lookup: CDR1 SGHAT, CDR2 FQNNGV. CDR3 size: 17 residues. DNA for the CDR3: TGTGCCAGCAGCACGGGACTAGCGGGAGTTTCCTACAATGAGCAGTTCTTC. Protein sequence: CASSTGLAGVSYNEQFF.

The chain employs TRBV10-2 and TRBJ2-1; 9 bases are shared with TRBD2. The CDR3 consists of 16 residues. Germline V CDR1 and CDR2: WSHSY, SAAADI. V lost 0 bases and J lost 6; bases outside the gene matches: 6. The CDR3: CASSESGTSSINEQFF. CDR3 nucleotide sequence: TGCGCCAGCAGTGAGTCCGGGACTAGCAGTATCAATGAGCAGTTCTTC.

The chain joins TRBV10-2 to TRBJ1-2, with D possibly matching TRBD1 (6 bases). Trimming pared 4 bases from V and 5 bases from J, leaving 8 bases between. CDR3 length equals 12 residues. Germline CDR1 and CDR2: WSHSY and SAAADI. CDR3 sequence reads: CASSVQGYGYTF. CDR3 coding DNA: TGCGCCAGCAGTGTACAGGGTTATGGCTACACCTTC.

The chain recombines TRBV6-4 with TRBJ2-1; D is perhaps TRBD2 (6 bases). Trimming took 1 base from V and 1 from J, leaving 8 bases between them. Germline V gene lookup returns CDR1 MRHNA and CDR2 SNTAGT. The CDR3 is 15 residues long. The DNA of the CDR3 is TGTGCCAGCAGTGACTTGGCGGGGTCCTACAATGAGCAGTTCTTC. It codes for CASSDLAGSYNEQFF.

The chain recombines TRBV6-5 with TRBJ1-2; D is unclear. Germline V CDR1 and CDR2: MNHEY, SVGAGI. The CDR3 loop spans 15 amino acids. Trimming removed 2 bases from V and 4 bases from J, with 14 bases in between. CDR3 residues: CASSYDKHMLYGYTF. The DNA for the CDR3 is TGTGCCAGCAGTTACGATAAACATATGCTCTATGGCTACACCTTC.

The gene calls are TRBV7-2 and TRBJ2-4; TRBD2 aligns across 12 bases. This CDR3 is built from 16 residues. The V and J ends lost 4 bases and 0 bases, in that order; junction bases with no gene match: 1. The germline V gene has CDR1 SGHTA and CDR2 FQGNSA. This chain's CDR3 is CASSWGLAGAKNIQYF. The CDR3, as DNA: TGTGCCAGCAGCTGGGGACTAGCGGGAGCCAAAAACATTCAGTACTTC. The full variable domain, in which reference TRBV7-2 and TRBJ2-4 provide the parts outside the CDR3, is GAGVSQSPSNKVTEKGKDVELRCDPISGHTALYWYRQSLGQGLEFLIYFQGNSAPDKSGLPSDRFSAERTGGSVSTLTIQRTQQEDSAVYLCASSWGLAGAKNIQYFGAGTRLSVL.

V usage is TRBV28 and J usage is TRBJ1-4; weak D call: TRBD1 (6 bases). Germline V gene sequence: CDR1 MDHEN, CDR2 SYDVKM. V lost 6 bases and J 8 bases, leaving 22 bases between the germline ends. The CDR3 sequence is 16 residues long. The CDR3 nucleotides are TGTGCCAGCAGCTCAGGGGAGGGGCTTCGGAGAGAAAAACTGTTTTTT. Its translation: CASSSGEGLRREKLFF.

In this sample, this clone turned up once. The J gene is TRBJ2-2, the V gene TRBV9; 10 bases agree with TRBD2. V lost 0 bases, J lost 4 bases, and 6 bases stayed unmatched. The length of the CDR3 is 17 residues. The germline gives CDR1 SGDLS, CDR2 YYNGEE. CDR3 sequence reads: CASSVAKREGTTGELFF. The CDR3 DNA follows: TGTGCCAGCAGCGTAGCGAAGCGGGAGGGAACCACCGGGGAGCTGTTTTTT.

The chain combines TRBV7-2 with TRBJ1-1; D might be TRBD1 (5 bases). V lost 3 bases and J 6 bases, leaving 11 bases between the germline ends. The CDR3 totals 13 residues. Germline lookup yields CDR1 SGHTA and CDR2 FQGNSA. This chain's CDR3 is CASSLARDPEAFF. In DNA form, the CDR3 reads TGTGCCAGCAGCTTGGCCAGGGATCCTGAAGCTTTCTTT.

This sequence joins TRBV19 and TRBJ2-7; tentative D call: TRBD2 (6 bases). The germline V gene has CDR1 LNHDA and CDR2 SQIVND (reference sequence). V lost 3 bases, J lost 6 bases, and 18 bases lay in between. The CDR3 extends over 15 amino acids. CDR3 loop: CASSIRIGGMGEQYF. As DNA, the CDR3 is TGTGCCAGTAGTATCCGAATTGGAGGGATGGGCGAGCAGTACTTC.

The V call is TRBV14, the J call TRBJ1-1; no clear D. CDR1 is SGHDN, CDR2 FVKESK, per germline. Trimming took off 5 bases at V and 1 base at J, with 8 bases between the two ends. The CDR3 is 13 amino acids. CDR3 amino acids: CASSVSRNTEAFF. The CDR3, as DNA: TGTGCCAGCAGCGTCTCGAGGAACACTGAAGCTTTCTTT.

The V call is TRBV2, the J call TRBJ1-5; no clear D gene. The length of the CDR3 is 14 residues. The V gene's germline CDR1 is SNHLY and CDR2 FYNNEI. Between the trimmed V and J ends, which lost 6 bases and 7 bases, there was a span of 16 bases. The CDR3 nucleotides read TGTGCCAGCAGCGCTGACGGGGTGGGACAGCCCCAGCATTTT. It encodes CASSADGVGQPQHF.

This clone was counted once. CDR3 residues: CASSLVPDSETQYF. The CDR3 DNA is TGCGCCAGCAGCTTGGTTCCAGATTCAGAGACCCAGTACTTC. The rearrangement links TRBV5-1 to TRBJ2-5; D is unclear. This CDR3 contains 14 residues. CDR1 and CDR2 from the germline V gene are SGHRS and YFSETQ. V lost 0 bases and J lost 4, with 10 bases in between. Filled out from reference TRBV5-1 and TRBJ2-5, the complete variable domain reads KAGVTQTPRYLIKTRGQQVTLSCSPISGHRSVSWYQQTPGQGLQFLFEYFSETQRNKGNFPGRFSGRQFSNSRSEMNVSTLELGDSALYLCASSLVPDSETQYFGPGTRLLVL.

V is TRBV20-1 and J is TRBJ1-5, with TRBD1 as a possible D gene (5 bases). The CDR3 is 15 amino acids. V lost 3 bases to trimming and J lost 4 bases, with 16 bases between them. Germline V gives CDR1 DFQATT, CDR2 SNEGSKA (reference sequence). In DNA, the CDR3 is TGCAGTGCTAGTCCTCCGGGACGGGGGAATCAGCCCCAGCATTTT. It yields the protein CSASPPGRGNQPQHF.

The chain is built from TRBV6-5 and TRBJ2-7, with D possibly being TRBD1 (5 bases). V lost 0 bases and J lost 4, with 10 bases in between. Germline V CDR1 and CDR2: MNHEY, SVGAGI. CDR3 size: 14 residues. The CDR3 DNA reads as TGTGCCAGCAGTTACTCGAGACAGATTTACGAGCAGTACTTC. It yields the protein CASSYSRQIYEQYF.

The chain is built from TRBV25-1 and TRBJ2-2, with a weak D call TRBD2 (6 bases). Looked up from germline, CDR1 is MGHDK and CDR2 is SYGVNS. The CDR3 extends over 15 amino acids. V was shortened by 2 bases and J by 2 bases, with 9 bases between the two germline ends. As DNA, the CDR3 is TGTGCCAGCAGTGAAGGTAGCGGTAACACCGGGGAGCTGTTTTTT. Translation: CASSEGSGNTGELFF.

This clone has only one observation. J is TRBJ2-7 and V is TRBV11-2, with D possibly matching TRBD2 (5 bases). V was cut by 2 bases and J by 6 bases, with 11 bases left in between. The CDR3 loop spans 13 amino acids. Germline V gives CDR1 SGHAT, CDR2 FQNNGV. The CDR3 reads CASSLSGNREQYF. CDR3 nucleotide sequence: TGTGCCAGCAGCTTAAGCGGTAATCGCGAGCAGTACTTC.

The chain links TRBV5-1 to TRBJ1-5, with 11 bases that match TRBD1. The CDR3 spans 16 residues. Germline V CDR1 and CDR2: SGHRS, YFSETQ. V lost 4 bases and J lost 6; bases outside the gene matches: 9. CDR3 in amino acids: CASSDPGQGVGQPQHF. The CDR3 DNA is TGCGCCAGCAGCGACCCGGGACAGGGGGTAGGTCAGCCCCAGCATTTT.

The chain combines TRBV5-1 with TRBJ1-3; D remains ambiguous. CDR1 is SGHRS and CDR2 is YFSETQ in the germline V gene. The CDR3 extends over 13 amino acids. Trimming stripped 5 bases from V and 4 bases from J, with 10 bases between. This chain's CDR3 is CASSSGSGNTIYF. The CDR3 DNA sequence: TGCGCCAGCAGTTCGGGGTCCGGAAACACCATATATTTT. Variable domain in full (rest from reference TRBV5-1 and TRBJ1-3): KAGVTQTPRYLIKTRGQQVTLSCSPISGHRSVSWYQQTPGQGLQFLFEYFSETQRNKGNFPGRFSGRQFSNSRSEMNVSTLELGDSALYLCASSSGSGNTIYFGEGSWLTVV.

V usage is TRBV6-5 and J usage is TRBJ1-2; D remains unclear. The CDR3 loop spans 15 amino acids. V gave up 6 bases and J gave up 3 bases, with 17 bases separating them. Germline CDR1 is MNHEY and CDR2 is SVGAGI. The CDR3 sequence: CASSLTVSGDYGYTF. The CDR3 coding sequence is TGTGCCAGCAGCTTGACGGTGTCCGGGGACTATGGCTACACCTTC.

This chain links TRBV4-3 with TRBJ2-7; TRBD2 matches 13 bases. The CDR3 contains 18 residues. Looked up from germline, CDR1 is LGHNA and CDR2 is YSLEER. V shed 3 bases, J shed 3 bases, and the junction held 11 bases outside the gene matches. In DNA, the CDR3 is TGCGCCAGCAGCCAGGGCACTAGACTAGCGGGGGGCCACTACGAGCAGTACTTC. As protein: CASSQGTRLAGGHYEQYF.

The rearrangement links TRBV15 to TRBJ1-1, with 8 bases aligning to TRBD1. J was trimmed by 1 base and V by 2 bases; bases with no gene match: 6. Germline V gene data show CDR1 as LNHNV and CDR2 as YYDKDF (reference sequence). This CDR3 has 16 amino acids. CDR3 coding DNA: TGTGCCACCAGCAGATCTGTCGGACAGGGGAACACTGAAGCTTTCTTT. Translation gives CATSRSVGQGNTEAFF.

This chain connects TRBV3-1 (or the pseudogene TRBV3-2) to TRBJ2-5; 7 nucleotides agree with TRBD1. J was trimmed by 5 bases and V by 4 bases; bases with no gene match: 10. The CDR3 consists of 15 residues. Germline lookup yields CDR1 LGHDT and CDR2 YNNKEL (reference sequence). CDR3 sequence reads: CASSPLDRVGETQYF. The DNA of the CDR3 is TGTGCCAGCAGCCCTCTCGACAGGGTCGGCGAGACCCAGTACTTC.